The entry that follows covers one T cell receptor beta chain sequence. This record comes from a study of T cell repertoires in cytomegalovirus infection. Looking at the study overall: CMV infection plus the matching HLA type was flagged by public TCR beta signatures.

V was trimmed by 3 bases and J by 7 bases, leaving 10 bases between them. The CDR3 runs to 12 residues. CDR1 and CDR2 from the germline V gene are MDHEN and SYDVKM. TCRdb independently ran MiXCR on the reads; one entry per CDR3 protein. Of 630,000 or so distinct CDR3 sequences in the sample, roughly a quarter were seen once. V usage is TRBV28 and J usage is TRBJ2-7, with unresolved D. This clonotype was sampled from a human donor in good health (CMV status not recorded). Some clones in this sample may be carry-over from other donors' samples. The specimen sequenced was CD8+ T cells from PBMCs. In nucleotides, the CDR3 is TGTGCCAGCAGTTTTCCCCGAATGGAGCAGTACGTC. Translating it yields CASSFPRMEQYV.